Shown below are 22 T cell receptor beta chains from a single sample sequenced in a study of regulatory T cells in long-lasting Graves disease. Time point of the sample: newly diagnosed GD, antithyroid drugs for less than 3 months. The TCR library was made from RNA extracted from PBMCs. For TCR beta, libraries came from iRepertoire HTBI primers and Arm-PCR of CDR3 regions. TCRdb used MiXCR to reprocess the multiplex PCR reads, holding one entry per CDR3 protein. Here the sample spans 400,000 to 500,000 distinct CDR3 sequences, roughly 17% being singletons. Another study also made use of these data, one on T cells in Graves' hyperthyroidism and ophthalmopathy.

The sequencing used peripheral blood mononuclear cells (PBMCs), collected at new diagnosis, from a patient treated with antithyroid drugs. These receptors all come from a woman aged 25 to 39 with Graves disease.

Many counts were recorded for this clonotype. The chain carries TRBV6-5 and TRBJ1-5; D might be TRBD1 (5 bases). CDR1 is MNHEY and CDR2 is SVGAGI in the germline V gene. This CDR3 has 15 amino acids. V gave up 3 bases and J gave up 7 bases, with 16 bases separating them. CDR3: CASSYNRDRRQPQHF. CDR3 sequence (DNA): TGTGCCAGCAGTTATAACCGGGACCGGAGGCAGCCCCAGCATTTT.

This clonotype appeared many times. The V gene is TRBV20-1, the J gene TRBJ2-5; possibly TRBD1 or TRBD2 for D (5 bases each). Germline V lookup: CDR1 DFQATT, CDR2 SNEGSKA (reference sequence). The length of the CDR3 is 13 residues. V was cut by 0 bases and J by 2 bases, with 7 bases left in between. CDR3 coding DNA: TGCAGTGCTAGAGAGGGGGTTCAAGAGACCCAGTACTTC. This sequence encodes CSAREGVQETQYF.

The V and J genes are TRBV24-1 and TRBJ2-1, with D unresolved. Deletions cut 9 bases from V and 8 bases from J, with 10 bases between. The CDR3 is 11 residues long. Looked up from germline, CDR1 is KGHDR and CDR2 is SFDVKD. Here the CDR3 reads CATSHNDEQFF. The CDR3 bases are TGTGCCACCTCCCACAACGATGAGCAGTTCTTC.

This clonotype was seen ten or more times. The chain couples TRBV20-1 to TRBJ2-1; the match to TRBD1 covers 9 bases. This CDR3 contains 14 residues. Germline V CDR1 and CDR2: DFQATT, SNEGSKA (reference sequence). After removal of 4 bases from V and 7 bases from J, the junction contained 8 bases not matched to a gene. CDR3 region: CSATGTGKINEQFF. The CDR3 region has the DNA TGCAGTGCTACCGGGACAGGGAAGATAAATGAGCAGTTCTTC.

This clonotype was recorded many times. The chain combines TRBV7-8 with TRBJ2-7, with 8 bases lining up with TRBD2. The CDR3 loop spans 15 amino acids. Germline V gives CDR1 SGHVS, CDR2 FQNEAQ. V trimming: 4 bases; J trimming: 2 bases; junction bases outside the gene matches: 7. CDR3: CASSSPTSATYEQYF. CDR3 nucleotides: TGTGCCAGCAGCTCCCCGACTAGCGCAACCTACGAGCAGTACTTC.

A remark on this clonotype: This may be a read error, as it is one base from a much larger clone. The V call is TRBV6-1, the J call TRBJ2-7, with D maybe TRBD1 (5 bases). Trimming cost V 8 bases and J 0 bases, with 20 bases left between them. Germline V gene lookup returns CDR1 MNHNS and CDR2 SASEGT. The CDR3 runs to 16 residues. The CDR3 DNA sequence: TGTGCCAGCCCCCCAGCGAAGTGGGGCAGCTCCTACGAGCAGTACTTC. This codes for CASPPAKWGSSYEQYF.

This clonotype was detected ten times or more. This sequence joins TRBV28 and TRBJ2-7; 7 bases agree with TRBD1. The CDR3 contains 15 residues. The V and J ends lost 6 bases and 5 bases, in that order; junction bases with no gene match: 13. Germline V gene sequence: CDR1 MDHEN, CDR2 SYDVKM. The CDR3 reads CASSPGTADVNEQYF. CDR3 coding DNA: TGTGCCAGCAGCCCCGGGACAGCGGACGTCAACGAGCAGTACTTC.

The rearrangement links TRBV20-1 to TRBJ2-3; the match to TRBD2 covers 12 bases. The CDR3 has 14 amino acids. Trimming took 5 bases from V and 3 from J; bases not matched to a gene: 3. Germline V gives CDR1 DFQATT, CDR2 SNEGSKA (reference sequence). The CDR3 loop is CSAAGTSGTDTQYF. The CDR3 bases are TGCAGTGCTGCCGGGACTAGCGGGACAGATACGCAGTATTTT.

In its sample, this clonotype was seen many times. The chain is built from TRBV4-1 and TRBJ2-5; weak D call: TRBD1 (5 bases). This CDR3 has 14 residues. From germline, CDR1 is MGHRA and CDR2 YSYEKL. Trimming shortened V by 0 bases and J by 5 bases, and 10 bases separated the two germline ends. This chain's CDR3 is CASSQDRQMETQYF. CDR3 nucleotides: TGCGCCAGCAGCCAAGATCGACAGATGGAGACCCAGTACTTC.

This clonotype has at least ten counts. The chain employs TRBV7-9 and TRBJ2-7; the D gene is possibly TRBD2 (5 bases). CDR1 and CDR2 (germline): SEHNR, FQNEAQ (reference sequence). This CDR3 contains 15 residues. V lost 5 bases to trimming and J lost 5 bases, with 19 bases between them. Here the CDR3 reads CASSPPSDFRDEQYF. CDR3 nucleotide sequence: TGTGCCAGCAGCCCGCCGTCGGACTTTCGGGACGAGCAGTACTTC.

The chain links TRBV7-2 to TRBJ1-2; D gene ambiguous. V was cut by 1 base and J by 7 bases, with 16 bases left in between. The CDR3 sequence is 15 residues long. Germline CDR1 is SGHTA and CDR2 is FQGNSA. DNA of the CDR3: TGTACCAGCAGCTTAGGGTTCGGGGAAGCGGCTGGCTACACCTTC. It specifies CTSSLGFGEAAGYTF.

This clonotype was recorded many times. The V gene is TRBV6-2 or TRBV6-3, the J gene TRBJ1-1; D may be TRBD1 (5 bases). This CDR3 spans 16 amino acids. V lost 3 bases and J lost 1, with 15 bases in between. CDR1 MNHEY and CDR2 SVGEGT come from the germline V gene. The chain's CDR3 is CASSYIAGAKNTEAFF. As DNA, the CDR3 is TGTGCCAGCAGTTATATCGCTGGGGCAAAGAACACTGAAGCTTTCTTT.

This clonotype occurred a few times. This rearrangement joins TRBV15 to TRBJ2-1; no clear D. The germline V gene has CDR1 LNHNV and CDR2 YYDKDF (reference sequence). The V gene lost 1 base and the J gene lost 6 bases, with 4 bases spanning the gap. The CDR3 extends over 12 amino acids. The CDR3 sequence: CATSRVGNEQFF. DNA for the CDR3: TGTGCCACCAGCAGAGTGGGCAATGAGCAGTTCTTC. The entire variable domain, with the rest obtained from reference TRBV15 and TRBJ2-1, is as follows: DAMVIQNPRYQVTQFGKPVTLSCSQTLNHNVMYWYQQKSSQAPKLLFHYYDKDFNNEADTPDNFQSRRPNTSFCFLDIRSPGLGDTAMYLCATSRVGNEQFFGPGTRLTVL.

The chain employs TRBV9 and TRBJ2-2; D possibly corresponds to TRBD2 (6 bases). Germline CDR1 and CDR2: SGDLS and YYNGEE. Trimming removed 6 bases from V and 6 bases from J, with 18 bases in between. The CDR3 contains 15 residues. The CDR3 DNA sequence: TGTGCCAGCAACCCCTCGGAGGGTGCGCCCGGGGAGCTGTTTTTT. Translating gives CASNPSEGAPGELFF.

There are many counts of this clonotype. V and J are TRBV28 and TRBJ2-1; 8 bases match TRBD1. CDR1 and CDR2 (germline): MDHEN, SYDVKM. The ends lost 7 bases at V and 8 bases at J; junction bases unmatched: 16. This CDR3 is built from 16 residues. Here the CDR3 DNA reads TGTGCCAGCATGCGTACGACAGGGGTCTGGGTGGATGAGCAGTTCTTC. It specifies CASMRTTGVWVDEQFF. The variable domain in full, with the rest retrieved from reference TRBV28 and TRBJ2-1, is DVKVTQSSRYLVKRTGEKVFLECVQDMDHENMFWYRQDPGLGLRLIYFSYDVKMKEKGDIPEGYSVSREKKERFSLILESASTNQTSMYLCASMRTTGVWVDEQFFGPGTRLTVL.

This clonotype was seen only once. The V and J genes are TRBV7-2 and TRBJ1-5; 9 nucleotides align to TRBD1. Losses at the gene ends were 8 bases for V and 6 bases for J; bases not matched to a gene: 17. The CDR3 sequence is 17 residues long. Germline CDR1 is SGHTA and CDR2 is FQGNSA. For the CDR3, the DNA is TGTGCCAGCTCCGACCGGACCGGGACAGGGTCGCGTCAGCCCCAGCATTTT. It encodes CASSDRTGTGSRQPQHF.

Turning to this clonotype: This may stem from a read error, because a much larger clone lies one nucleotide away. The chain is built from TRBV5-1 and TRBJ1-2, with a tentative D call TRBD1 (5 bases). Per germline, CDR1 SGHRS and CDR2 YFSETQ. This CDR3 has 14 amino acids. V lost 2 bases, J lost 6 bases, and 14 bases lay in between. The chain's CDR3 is CASSFMGRLHGYTF. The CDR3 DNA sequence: TGCGCCAGCAGCTTTATGGGACGCCTCCATGGCTACACCTTC.

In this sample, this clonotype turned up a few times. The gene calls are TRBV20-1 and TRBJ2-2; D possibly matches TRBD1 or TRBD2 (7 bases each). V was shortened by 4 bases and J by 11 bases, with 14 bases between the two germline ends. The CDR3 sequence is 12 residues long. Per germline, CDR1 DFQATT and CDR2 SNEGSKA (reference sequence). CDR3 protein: CSATGGGFELFF. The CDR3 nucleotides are TGCAGTGCTACAGGGGGGGGGTTTGAGCTGTTTTTT.

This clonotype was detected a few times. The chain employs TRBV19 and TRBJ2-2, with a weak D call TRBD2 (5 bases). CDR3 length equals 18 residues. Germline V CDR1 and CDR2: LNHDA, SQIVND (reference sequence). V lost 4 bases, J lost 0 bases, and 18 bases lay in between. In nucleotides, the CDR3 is TGTGCCAGTAGTAAGGCAAGTAGGGAGCACGCGAACACCGGGGAGCTGTTTTTT. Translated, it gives CASSKASREHANTGELFF.

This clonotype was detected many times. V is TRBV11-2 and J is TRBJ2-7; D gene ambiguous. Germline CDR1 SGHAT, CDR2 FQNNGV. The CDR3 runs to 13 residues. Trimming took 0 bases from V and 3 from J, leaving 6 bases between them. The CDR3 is CASSLDYLYEQYF. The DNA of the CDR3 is TGTGCCAGCAGCTTAGACTACCTCTACGAGCAGTACTTC.

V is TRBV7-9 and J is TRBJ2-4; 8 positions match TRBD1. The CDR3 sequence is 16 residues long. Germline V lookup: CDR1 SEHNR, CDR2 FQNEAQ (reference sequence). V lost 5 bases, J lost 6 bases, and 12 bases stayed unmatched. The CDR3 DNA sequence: TGTGCCAGCAGCCCCCACCCGGGACAGGCTGCAAACATTCAGTACTTC. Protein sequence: CASSPHPGQAANIQYF.

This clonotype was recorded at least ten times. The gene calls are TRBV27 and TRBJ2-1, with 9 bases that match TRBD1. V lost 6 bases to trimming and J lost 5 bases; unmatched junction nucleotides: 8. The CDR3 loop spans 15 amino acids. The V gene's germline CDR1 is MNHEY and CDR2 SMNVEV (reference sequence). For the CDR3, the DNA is TGTGCCAGCAGCCCCGGGACAGGGTGGGACAATGAGCAGTTCTTC. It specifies CASSPGTGWDNEQFF.